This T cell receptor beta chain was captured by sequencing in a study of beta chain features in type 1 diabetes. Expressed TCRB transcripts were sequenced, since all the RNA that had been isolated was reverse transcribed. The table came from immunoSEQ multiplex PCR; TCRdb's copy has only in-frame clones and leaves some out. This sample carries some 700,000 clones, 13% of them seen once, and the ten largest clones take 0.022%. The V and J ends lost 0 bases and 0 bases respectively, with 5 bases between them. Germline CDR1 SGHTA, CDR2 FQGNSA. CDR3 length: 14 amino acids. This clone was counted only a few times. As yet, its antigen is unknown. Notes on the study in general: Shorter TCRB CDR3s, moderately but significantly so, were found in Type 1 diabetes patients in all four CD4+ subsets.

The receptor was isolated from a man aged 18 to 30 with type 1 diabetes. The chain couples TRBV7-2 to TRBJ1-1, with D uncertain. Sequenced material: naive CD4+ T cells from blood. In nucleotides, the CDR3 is TGTGCCAGCAGCTTAGCGCGAGTGAACACTGAAGCTTTCTTT. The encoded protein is CASSLARVNTEAFF.